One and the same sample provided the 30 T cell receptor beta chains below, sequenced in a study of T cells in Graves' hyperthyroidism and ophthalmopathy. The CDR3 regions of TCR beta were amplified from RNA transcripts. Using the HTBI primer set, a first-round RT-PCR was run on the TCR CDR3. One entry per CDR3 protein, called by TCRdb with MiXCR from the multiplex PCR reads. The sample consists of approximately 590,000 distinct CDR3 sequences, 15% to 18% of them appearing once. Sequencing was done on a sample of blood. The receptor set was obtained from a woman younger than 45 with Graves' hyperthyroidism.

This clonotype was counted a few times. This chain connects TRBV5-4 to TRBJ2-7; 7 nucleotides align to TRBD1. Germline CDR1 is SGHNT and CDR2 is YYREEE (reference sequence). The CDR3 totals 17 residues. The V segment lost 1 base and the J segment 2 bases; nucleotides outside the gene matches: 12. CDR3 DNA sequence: TGTGCCAGCAGCTTGTGGTACAGGGGATCCCCTACCTACGAGCAGTACTTC. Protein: CASSLWYRGSPTYEQYF.

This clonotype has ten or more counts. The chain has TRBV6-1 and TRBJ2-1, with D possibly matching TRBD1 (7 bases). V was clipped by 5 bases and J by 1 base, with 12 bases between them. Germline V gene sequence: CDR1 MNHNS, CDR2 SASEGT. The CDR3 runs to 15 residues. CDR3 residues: CASSLRGTSYNEQFF. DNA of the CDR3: TGTGCCAGCAGTCTCAGGGGGACTTCCTACAATGAGCAGTTCTTC.

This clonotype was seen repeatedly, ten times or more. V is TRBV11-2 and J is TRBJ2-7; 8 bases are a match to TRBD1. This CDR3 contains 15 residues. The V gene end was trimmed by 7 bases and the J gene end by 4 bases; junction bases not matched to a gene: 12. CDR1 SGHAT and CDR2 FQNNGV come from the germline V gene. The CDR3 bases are TGTGCCAGCACCCCCTCCCCAGGGGGCGGATACGAGCAGTACTTC. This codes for CASTPSPGGGYEQYF. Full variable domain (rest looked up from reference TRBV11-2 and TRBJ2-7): EAGVAQSPRYKIIEKRQSVAFWCNPISGHATLYWYQQILGQGPKLLIQFQNNGVVDDSQLPKDRFSAERLKGVDSTLKIQPAKLEDSAVYLCASTPSPGGGYEQYFGPGTRLTVT.

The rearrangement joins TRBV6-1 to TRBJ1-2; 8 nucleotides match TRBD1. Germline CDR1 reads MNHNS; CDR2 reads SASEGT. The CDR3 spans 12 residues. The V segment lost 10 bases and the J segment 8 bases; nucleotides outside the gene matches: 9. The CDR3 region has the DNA TGTGCCATCGTGGACAGGGTGGCGGGCTACACCTTC. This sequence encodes CAIVDRVAGYTF.

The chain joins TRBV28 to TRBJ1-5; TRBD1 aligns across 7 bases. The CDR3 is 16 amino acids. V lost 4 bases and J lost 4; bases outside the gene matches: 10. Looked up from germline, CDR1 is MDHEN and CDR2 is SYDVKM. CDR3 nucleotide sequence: TGTGCCAGCAGTTGGAGGCCAGGGGGAGGGAATCAGCCCCAGCATTTT. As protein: CASSWRPGGGNQPQHF.

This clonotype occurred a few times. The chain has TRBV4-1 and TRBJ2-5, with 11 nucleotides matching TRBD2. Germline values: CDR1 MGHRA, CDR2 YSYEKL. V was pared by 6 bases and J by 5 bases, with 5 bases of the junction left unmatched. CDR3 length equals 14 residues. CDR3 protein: CASRELAGEETQYF. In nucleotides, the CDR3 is TGCGCCAGCAGGGAACTAGCGGGAGAGGAGACCCAGTACTTC.

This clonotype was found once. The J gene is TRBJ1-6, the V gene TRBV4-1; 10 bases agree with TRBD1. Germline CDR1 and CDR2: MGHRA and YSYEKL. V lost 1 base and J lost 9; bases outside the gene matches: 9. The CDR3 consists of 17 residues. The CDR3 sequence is CASSQGRTGGKASPLHF. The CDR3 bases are TGCGCCAGCAGCCAAGGACGGACAGGGGGTAAGGCTTCACCCCTCCACTTT.

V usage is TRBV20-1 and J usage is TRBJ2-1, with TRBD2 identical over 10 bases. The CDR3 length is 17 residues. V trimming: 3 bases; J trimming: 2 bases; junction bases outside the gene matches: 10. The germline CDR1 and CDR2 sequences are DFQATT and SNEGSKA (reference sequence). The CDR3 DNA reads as TGCAGTGCTAGGGGGGTACTAGCGGGGCCGACCTACAATGAGCAGTTCTTC. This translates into CSARGVLAGPTYNEQFF.

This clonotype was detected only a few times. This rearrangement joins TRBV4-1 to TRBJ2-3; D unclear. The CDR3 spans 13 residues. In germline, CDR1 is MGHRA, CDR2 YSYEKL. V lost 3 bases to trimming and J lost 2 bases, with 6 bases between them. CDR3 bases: TGCGCCAGCAGCCAGCAGCTCACAGATACGCAGTATTTT. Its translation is CASSQQLTDTQYF.

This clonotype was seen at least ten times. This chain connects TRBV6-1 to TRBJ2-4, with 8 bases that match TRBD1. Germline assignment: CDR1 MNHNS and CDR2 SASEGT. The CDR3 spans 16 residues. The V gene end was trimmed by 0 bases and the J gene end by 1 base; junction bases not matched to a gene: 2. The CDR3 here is CASSEARGLAKNIQYF. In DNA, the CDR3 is TGTGCCAGCAGTGAAGCCAGGGGGCTTGCCAAAAACATTCAGTACTTC.

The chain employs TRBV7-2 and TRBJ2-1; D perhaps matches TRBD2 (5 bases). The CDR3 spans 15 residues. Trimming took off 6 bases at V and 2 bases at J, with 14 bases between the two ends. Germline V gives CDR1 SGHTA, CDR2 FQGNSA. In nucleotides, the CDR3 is TGTGCCAGCAGTTTCAGTGGGAGCACCTACAATGAGCAGTTCTTC. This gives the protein CASSFSGSTYNEQFF.

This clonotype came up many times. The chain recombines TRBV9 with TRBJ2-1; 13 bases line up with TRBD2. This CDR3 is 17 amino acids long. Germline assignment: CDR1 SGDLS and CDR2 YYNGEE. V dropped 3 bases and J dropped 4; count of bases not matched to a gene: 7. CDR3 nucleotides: TGTGCCAGCAGCGGACAACTAGCGGGAGGGATTTACAATGAGCAGTTCTTC. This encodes CASSGQLAGGIYNEQFF.

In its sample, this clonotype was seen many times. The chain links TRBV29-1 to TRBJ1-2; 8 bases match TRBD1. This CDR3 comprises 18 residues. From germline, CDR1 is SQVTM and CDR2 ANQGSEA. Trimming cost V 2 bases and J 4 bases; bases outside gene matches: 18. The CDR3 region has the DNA TGCAGCGTTGAAACCTCTGACAAGGGACAGGCCGGGATCTATGGCTACACCTTC. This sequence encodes CSVETSDKGQAGIYGYTF.

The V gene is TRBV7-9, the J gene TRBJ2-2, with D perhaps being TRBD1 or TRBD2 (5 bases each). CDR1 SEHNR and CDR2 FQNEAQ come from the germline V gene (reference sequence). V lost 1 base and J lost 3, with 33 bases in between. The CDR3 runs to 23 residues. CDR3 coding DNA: TGTGCCAGCAGCTTAGAATTTATTTTAGGTCCCGGGACGGTTTCGGCGGACACCGGGGAGCTGTTTTTT. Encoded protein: CASSLEFILGPGTVSADTGELFF.

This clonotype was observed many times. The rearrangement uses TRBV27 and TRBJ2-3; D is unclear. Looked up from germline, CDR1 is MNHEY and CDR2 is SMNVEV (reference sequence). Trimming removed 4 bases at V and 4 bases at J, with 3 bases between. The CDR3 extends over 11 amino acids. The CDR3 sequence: CASSSSDTQYF. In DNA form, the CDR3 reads TGTGCCAGCAGTTCGTCAGATACGCAGTATTTT.

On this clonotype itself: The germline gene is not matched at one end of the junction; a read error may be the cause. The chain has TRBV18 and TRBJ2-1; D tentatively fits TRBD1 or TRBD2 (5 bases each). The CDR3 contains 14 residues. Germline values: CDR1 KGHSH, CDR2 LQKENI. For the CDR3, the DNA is TGTGCCAACTCACCGAGGGACGGAAACAATGAGCTGTTCTTC. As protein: CANSPRDGNNELFF.

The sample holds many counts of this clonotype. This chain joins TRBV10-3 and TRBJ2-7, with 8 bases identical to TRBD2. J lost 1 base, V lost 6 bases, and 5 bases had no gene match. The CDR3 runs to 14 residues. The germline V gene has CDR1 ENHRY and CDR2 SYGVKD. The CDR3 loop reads CAISLERESYEQYF. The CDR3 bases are TGTGCCATCAGCCTAGAGCGGGAGTCCTACGAGCAGTACTTC.

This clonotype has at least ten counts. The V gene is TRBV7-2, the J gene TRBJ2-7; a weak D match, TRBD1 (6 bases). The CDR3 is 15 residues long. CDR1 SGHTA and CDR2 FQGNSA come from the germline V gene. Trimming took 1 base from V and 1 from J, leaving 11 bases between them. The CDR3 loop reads CASSLDRAASYEQYF. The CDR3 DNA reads TGTGCCAGCAGCTTAGACAGGGCCGCGTCCTACGAGCAGTACTTC.

The CDR3 sequence is CASKRGLAGGEQYF. The CDR3 DNA reads as TGTGCCAGCAAGAGGGGACTAGCGGGAGGCGAGCAGTACTTC. The rearrangement joins TRBV27 to TRBJ2-7, with 15 bases that match TRBD2. The CDR3 contains 14 residues. The germline V gene encodes CDR1 MNHEY and CDR2 SMNVEV (reference sequence). V lost 7 bases, J lost 6 bases, and 4 bases stayed unmatched.

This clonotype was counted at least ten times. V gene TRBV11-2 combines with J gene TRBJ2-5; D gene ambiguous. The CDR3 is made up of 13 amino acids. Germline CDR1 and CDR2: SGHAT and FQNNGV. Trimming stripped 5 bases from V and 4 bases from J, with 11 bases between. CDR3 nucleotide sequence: TGTGCCAGCAGCCTGGAACAAATAGAGACCCAGTACTTC. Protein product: CASSLEQIETQYF.

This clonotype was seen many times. The CDR3 reads CSARALGVDEQYF. CDR3 bases: TGCAGTGCTAGAGCGCTTGGGGTCGACGAGCAGTACTTC. This sequence joins TRBV20-1 and TRBJ2-7; D is ambiguous. The V end was cut by 1 base, the J end by 5 bases, with 12 bases between. Germline V lookup: CDR1 DFQATT, CDR2 SNEGSKA (reference sequence). The CDR3 extends over 13 amino acids.

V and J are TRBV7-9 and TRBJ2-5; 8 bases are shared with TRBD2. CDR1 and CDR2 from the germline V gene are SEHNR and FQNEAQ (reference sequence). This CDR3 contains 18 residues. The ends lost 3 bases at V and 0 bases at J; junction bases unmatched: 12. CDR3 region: CASSFRGGMLAYQETQYF. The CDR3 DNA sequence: TGTGCCAGCAGCTTCCGGGGGGGGATGCTAGCGTACCAAGAGACCCAGTACTTC.

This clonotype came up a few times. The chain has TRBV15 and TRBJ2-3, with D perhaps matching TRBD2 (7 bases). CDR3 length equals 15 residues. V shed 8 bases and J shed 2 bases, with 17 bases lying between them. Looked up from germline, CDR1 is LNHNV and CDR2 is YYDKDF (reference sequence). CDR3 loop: CATSRGGGYTDTQYF. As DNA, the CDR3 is TGTGCCACCTCCAGAGGGGGAGGGTACACAGATACGCAGTATTTT.

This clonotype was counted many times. The CDR3 bases are TGTGCCAGCAGTTACTCGATAGGGTCGCTATCCTACAATGAGCAGTTCTTC. Its translation is CASSYSIGSLSYNEQFF. J is TRBJ2-1 and V is TRBV6-2 or TRBV6-3; the D is unclear. The germline CDR1 and CDR2 sequences are MNHEY and SVGEGT. With 0 bases removed from V and 1 base from J, the gap between germline ends came to 13 bases. CDR3 length: 17 amino acids.

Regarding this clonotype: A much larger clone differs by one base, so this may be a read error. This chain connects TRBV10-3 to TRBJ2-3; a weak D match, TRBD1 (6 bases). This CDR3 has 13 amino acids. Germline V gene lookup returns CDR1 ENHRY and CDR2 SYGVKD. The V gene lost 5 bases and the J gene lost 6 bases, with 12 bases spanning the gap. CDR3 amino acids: CAISSRTADTQYF. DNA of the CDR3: TGTGCCATCAGTTCCCGGACAGCTGATACGCAGTATTTT.

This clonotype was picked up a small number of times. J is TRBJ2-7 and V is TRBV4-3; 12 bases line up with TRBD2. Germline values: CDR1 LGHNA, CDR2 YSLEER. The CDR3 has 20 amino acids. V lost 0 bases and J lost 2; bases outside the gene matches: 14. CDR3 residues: CASSQDSPGQGLAGTYEQYF. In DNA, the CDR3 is TGCGCCAGCAGCCAAGATTCCCCGGGACAGGGACTAGCGGGCACCTACGAGCAGTACTTC.

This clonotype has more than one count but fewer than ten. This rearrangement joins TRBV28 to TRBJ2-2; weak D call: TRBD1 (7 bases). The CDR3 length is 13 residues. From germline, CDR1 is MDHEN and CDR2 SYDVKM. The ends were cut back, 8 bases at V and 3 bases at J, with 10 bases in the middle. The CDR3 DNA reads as TGTGCCAGCCCCAGGGGGGACACCGGGGAGCTGTTTTTT. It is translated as CASPRGDTGELFF.

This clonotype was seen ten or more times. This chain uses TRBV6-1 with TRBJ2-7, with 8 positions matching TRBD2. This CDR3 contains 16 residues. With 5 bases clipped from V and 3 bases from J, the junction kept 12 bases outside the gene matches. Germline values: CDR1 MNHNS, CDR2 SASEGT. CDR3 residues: CASSRGRTHGGYEQYF. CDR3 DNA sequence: TGTGCCAGCAGTCGCGGGAGGACTCACGGGGGCTACGAGCAGTACTTC.

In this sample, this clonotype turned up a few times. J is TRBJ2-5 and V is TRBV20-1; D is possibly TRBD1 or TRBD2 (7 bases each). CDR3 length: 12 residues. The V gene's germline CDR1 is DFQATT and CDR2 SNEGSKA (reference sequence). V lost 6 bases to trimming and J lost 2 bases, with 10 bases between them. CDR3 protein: CSARGGQETQYF. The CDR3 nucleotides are TGCAGTGCCAGGGGGGGGCAAGAGACCCAGTACTTC.

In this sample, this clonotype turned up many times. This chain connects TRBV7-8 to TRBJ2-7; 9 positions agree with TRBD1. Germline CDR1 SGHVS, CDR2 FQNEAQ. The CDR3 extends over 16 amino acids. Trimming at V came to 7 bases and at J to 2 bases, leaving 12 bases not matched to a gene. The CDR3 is CASNRGWGQGAYEQYF. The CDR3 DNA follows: TGTGCCAGCAACCGGGGCTGGGGACAGGGTGCCTACGAGCAGTACTTC.